The subject of this entry is one T cell receptor (beta chain). This sample was included in a study of blood T cell repertoires in COVID-19. Some clones are missing from TCRdb's copy, which holds only in-frame ones; the method was immunoSEQ multiplex PCR. The sample contains hundreds of thousands of clones, less than 90% of which appear only once. Germline loops: CDR1 SGHDT, CDR2 YYEEEE. The CDR3 has 16 residues. V was clipped by 1 base and J by 4 bases, with 12 bases between them. Recovered Cohort 3 donors showed two negative PCRs, clearance, or symptom resolution. The sequenced sample consisted of PBMCs or T cells enriched from blood (not recorded which). The clonotype was recovered from a woman aged 45-59 years who had recovered from COVID-19. The gene calls are TRBV5-6 and TRBJ2-6; TRBD2 is a possible D gene (5 bases). The CDR3 region has the DNA TGTGCCAGCAGCTTGCCACCGGGGTGGGGGGCCAACGTCCTGACTTTC. Translation: CASSLPPGWGANVLTF.